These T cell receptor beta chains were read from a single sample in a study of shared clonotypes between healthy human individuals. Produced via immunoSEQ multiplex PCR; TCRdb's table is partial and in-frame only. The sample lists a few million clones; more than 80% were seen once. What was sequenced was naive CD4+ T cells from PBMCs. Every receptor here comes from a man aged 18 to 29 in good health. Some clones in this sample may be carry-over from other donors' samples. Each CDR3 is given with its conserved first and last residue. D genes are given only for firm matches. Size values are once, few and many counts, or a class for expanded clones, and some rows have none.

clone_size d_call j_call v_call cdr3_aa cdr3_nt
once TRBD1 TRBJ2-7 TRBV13 CASSIPGQEPYEQYF TGTGCCAGCAGCATACCGGGACAGGAGCCCTACGAGCAGTACTTC
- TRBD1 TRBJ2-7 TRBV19 CASSRDSKGYEQYF TGTGCCAGTAGTAGGGACAGTAAAGGGTACGAGCAGTACTTC
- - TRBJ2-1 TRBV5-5 CASSWPLGEQFF TGTGCCAGCAGCTGGCCCTTGGGTGAGCAGTTCTTC
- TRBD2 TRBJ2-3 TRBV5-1 CASSFSGSGTDTQYF TGCGCCAGCAGCTTTAGCGGGAGTGGCACAGATACGCAGTATTTT
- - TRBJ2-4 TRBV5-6 CASSLGHPKNIQYF TGTGCCAGCAGCTTGGGACACCCCAAAAACATTCAGTACTTC
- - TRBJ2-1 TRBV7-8 CASRPWRTSYNEQFF TGTGCCAGCAGGCCTTGGCGGACTTCTTACAATGAGCAGTTCTTC
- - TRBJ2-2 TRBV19 CASRMAGQKTPTGELFF TGTGCCAGTAGGATGGCTGGACAAAAAACTCCCACCGGGGAGCTGTTTTTT
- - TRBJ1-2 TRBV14 CASSHNTAGYTF TGTGCCAGCAGCCACAACACGGCTGGGTACACCTTC
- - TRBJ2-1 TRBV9 CASSVDPSGNEQFF TGTGCCAGCAGCGTAGACCCATCAGGGAATGAGCAGTTCTTC
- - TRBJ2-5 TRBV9 CASSVTGETQYF TGTGCCAGCAGCGTAACCGGGGAGACCCAGTACTTC
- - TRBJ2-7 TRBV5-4 CASSFGWGEQYF TGTGCCAGCAGCTTCGGTTGGGGCGAGCAGTACTTC